The entry below gives a single TCR beta chain sequence along with its context. The antigen remains unidentified. The sample belongs to a study of T cell responses to AZD1222 COVID-19 vaccine. Study as a whole: Analyses pooled second doses at about 4 or about 12 weeks.

Here immunoSEQ multiplex PCR was the method, and the copy in TCRdb shows in-frame clones only, minus some. The table lists approximately 74,000 clones, 86% of them singletons, with roughly 2.4% in the top ten. Study-wide findings and caveats: Within unmutated variant regions lay the reported targets of nearly half of spike-specific TCRs. The sample set comprised mostly white British donors with more females, and clonal diversity was possibly underestimated.

V lost 4 bases, J lost 3 bases, and 28 bases lay in between. The CDR3 loop spans 19 amino acids. Germline CDR1 reads SGHVS; CDR2 reads FNYEAQ. The TCR comes from an adult in good health. The V gene is TRBV7-6, the J gene TRBJ2-7, with D perhaps assigned TRBD1 or TRBD2 (6 bases each). The source was peripheral blood, collected on day 0 of AZD1222 vaccination. CDR3 DNA: TGTGCCAGCAGCTCAAGGGGTGGGGGGCCATTCGTGGACAGCTACGAGCAGTACTTC. Its translation is CASSSRGGGPFVDSYEQYF. Drawing the rest from reference TRBV7-6 and TRBJ2-7, the complete variable domain is GAGVSQSPRYKVTKRGQDVALRCDPISGHVSLYWYRQALGQGPEFLTYFNYEAQQDKSGLPNDRFSAERPEGSISTLTIQRTEQRDSAMYRCASSSRGGGPFVDSYEQYFGPGTRLTVT.